The 8 T cell receptor beta chains below all came from one sample that was sequenced in a study of blood T cell repertoires in COVID-19. The data were produced by immunoSEQ multiplex PCR, yet TCRdb's version contains in-frame clones alone and is incomplete. Altogether about 230,000 clones are present, roughly 85% being singletons, with the ten largest covering roughly 5.3%. The sequenced material came from peripheral blood. The receptors were gathered from a man aged 45-65 years with COVID-19, enrolled during active disease.

This clone was seen a few times. The V gene is TRBV7-6, the J gene TRBJ1-4, with D hard to call. Germline CDR1 reads SGHVS; CDR2 reads FNYEAQ. The length of the CDR3 is 15 residues. The V gene lost 2 bases and the J gene lost 8 bases, with 15 bases spanning the gap. The CDR3 is CASSLLGTGKEKLFF. CDR3 sequence (DNA): TGTGCCAGCAGCTTACTAGGAACGGGGAAAGAAAAACTGTTTTTT.

The rearrangement joins TRBV11-3 to TRBJ2-1; D may be TRBD2 (6 bases). The CDR3 runs 13 residues. Germline CDR1 is SGHNT and CDR2 is YENEEA. Trimming took 0 bases from V and 7 from J, leaving 7 bases between them. The chain's CDR3 is CASSLETSNEQFF. CDR3 nucleotides: TGTGCCAGCAGCTTAGAGACTAGTAATGAGCAGTTCTTC.

The chain employs TRBV5-1 and TRBJ2-6; 7 bases line up with TRBD1. The CDR3 totals 16 residues. Unmatched junction bases numbered 6, after V lost 6 bases and J lost 0 bases. Germline V lookup: CDR1 SGHRS, CDR2 YFSETQ. The DNA of the CDR3 is TGCGCCAGCACCGGGACAGCCAGCTCTGGGGCCAACGTCCTGACTTTC. It yields the protein CASTGTASSGANVLTF.

The V call is TRBV5-4, the J call TRBJ1-4; no reliable D call. The CDR3 has 15 residues. Germline lookup yields CDR1 SGHNT and CDR2 YYREEE (reference sequence). Between the trimmed V and J ends, which lost 3 bases and 7 bases, there was a span of 16 bases. CDR3 residues: CASSSSGQAGEKLFF. Here the CDR3 DNA reads TGTGCCAGCAGCTCTTCTGGGCAGGCGGGTGAAAAACTGTTTTTT.

This chain connects TRBV20-1 to TRBJ1-6; no reliable D call. CDR1 and CDR2 (germline): DFQATT, SNEGSKA (reference sequence). CDR3 size: 11 residues. V shed 0 bases and J shed 11 bases, with 5 bases lying between them. The CDR3 protein is CSARDSPPLHF. The CDR3 DNA is TGCAGTGCTAGAGATAGTCCACCCCTCCACTTT.

This chain joins TRBV2 and TRBJ2-4; D perhaps matches TRBD1 (5 bases). Looked up from germline, CDR1 is SNHLY and CDR2 is FYNNEI. V lost 2 bases to trimming and J lost 6 bases, with 23 bases between them. This CDR3 is 18 amino acids long. CDR3 bases: TGTGCCAGCAGTGAATTTCGGAGCCGGTCCCGAAGGGGAAACATTCAGTACTTC. Protein product: CASSEFRSRSRRGNIQYF. Full variable domain (rest looked up from reference TRBV2 and TRBJ2-4): EPEVTQTPSHQVTQMGQEVILRCVPISNHLYFYWYRQILGQKVEFLVSFYNNEISEKSEIFDDQFSVERPDGSNFTLKIRSTKLEDSAMYFCASSEFRSRSRRGNIQYFGAGTRLSVL.

V is TRBV3-1 (or the pseudogene TRBV3-2) and J is TRBJ2-1, with no clear D. The CDR3 runs 13 residues. CDR1 and CDR2 (germline): LGHDT, YNNKEL (reference sequence). V shed 6 bases and J shed 7 bases, with 13 bases lying between them. The CDR3 reads CASSLSLQNEQFF. Written as DNA, the CDR3 is TGTGCCAGCAGTCTTAGCCTTCAGAATGAGCAGTTCTTC.

This rearrangement joins TRBV2 to TRBJ2-7; D might be TRBD1 (5 bases). V shed 6 bases and J shed 4 bases, with 10 bases lying between them. Germline V gives CDR1 SNHLY, CDR2 FYNNEI. The CDR3 consists of 12 residues. In DNA form, the CDR3 reads TGTGCCAGCAGAGGACATCCTTACGAGCAGTACTTC. Protein sequence: CASRGHPYEQYF.